A single TCR beta chain is shown here with its context. Its antigen is not known. This sample is part of a study of long-term antiretroviral therapy in people with HIV. CDR3 length: 16 amino acids. V lost 6 bases, J lost 4 bases, and 10 bases stayed unmatched. Per the germline V gene, CDR1 is SGHTA and CDR2 is FQGNSA. Every sample had about 0.85-11 million cryopreserved PBMC in it before DNA extraction. The authors ran the immunoSEQ assay, v3.0, at survey level. Produced via immunoSEQ multiplex PCR; TCRdb's table is partial and in-frame only. The repertoire consists of tens of thousands of clones, with around four fifths occurring once and the leading ten covering about 4.9%. Points from the study as a whole: HIV repertoires spanned narrower CDR3 length ranges than controls.

Sequencing used unsorted PBMCs, obtained 0.5 years after starting antiretroviral therapy. V gene TRBV7-2 combines with J gene TRBJ2-3, with TRBD2 matching 10 bases. The receptor comes from a man younger than 35 with HIV. CDR3 loop: CASRDLSGGKADTQYF. The CDR3 DNA is TGTGCCAGCAGAGACCTTAGCGGGGGGAAGGCAGATACGCAGTATTTT.